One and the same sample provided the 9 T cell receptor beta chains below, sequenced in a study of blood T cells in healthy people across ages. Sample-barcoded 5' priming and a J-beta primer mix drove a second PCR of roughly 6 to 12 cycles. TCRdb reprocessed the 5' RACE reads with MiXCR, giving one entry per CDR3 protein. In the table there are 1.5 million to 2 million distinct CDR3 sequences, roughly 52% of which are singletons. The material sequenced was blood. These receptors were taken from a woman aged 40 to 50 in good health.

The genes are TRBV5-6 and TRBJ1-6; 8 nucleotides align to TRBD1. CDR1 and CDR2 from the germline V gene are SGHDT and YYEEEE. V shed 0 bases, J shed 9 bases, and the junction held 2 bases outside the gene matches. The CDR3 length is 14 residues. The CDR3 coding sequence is TGTGCCAGCAGCTTGGGGACAGGGCCTTCACCCCTCCACTTT. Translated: CASSLGTGPSPLHF. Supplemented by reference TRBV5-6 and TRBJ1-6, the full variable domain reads DAGVTQSPTHLIKTRGQQVTLRCSPKSGHDTVSWYQQALGQGPQFIFQYYEEEERQRGNFPDRFSGHQFPNYSSELNVNALLLGDSALYLCASSLGTGPSPLHFGNGTRLTVT.

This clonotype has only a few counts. CDR3 sequence: CASVGMVETQYF. The CDR3 region has the DNA TGTGCCAGCGTCGGAATGGTGGAGACCCAGTACTTC. This chain connects TRBV28 to TRBJ2-5; D is undetermined. The length of the CDR3 is 12 residues. The germline V and J ends were trimmed by 8 bases and 5 bases, with 12 bases remaining between them. Germline CDR1 is MDHEN and CDR2 is SYDVKM.

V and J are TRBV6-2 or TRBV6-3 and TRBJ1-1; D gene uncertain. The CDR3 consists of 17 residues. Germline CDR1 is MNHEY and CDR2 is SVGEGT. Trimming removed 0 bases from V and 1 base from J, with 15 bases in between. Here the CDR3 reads CASSYSLSRSGNTEAFF. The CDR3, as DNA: TGTGCCAGCAGTTACTCCTTATCGCGGTCAGGGAACACTGAAGCTTTCTTT.

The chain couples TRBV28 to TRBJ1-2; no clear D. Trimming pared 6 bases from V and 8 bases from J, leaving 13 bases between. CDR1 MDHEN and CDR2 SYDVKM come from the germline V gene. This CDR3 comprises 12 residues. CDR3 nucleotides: TGTGCCAGCAGCTACTGGCAGCGGGGCTACACCTTC. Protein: CASSYWQRGYTF.

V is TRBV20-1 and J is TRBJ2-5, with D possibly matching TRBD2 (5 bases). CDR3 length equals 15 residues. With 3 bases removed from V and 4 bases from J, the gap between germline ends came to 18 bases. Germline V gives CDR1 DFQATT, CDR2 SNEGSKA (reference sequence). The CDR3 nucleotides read TGCAGTGCTAGTCGGGCTAGCCCAGGACCAGAGACCCAGTACTTC. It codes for CSASRASPGPETQYF.

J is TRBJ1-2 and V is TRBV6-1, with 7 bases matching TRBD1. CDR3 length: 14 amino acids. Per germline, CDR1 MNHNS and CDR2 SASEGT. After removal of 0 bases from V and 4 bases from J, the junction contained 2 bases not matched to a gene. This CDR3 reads CASSEAGGTYGYTF. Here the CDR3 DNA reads TGTGCCAGCAGTGAAGCAGGGGGCACCTATGGCTACACCTTC.

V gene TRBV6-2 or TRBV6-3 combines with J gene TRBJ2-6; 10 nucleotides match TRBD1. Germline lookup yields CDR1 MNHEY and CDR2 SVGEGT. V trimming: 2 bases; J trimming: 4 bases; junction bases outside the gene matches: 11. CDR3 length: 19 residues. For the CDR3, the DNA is TGTGCCAGCAGTTACCCCCGAGGACAGGGGGTGATCGGGGCCAACGTCCTGACTTTC. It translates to CASSYPRGQGVIGANVLTF.

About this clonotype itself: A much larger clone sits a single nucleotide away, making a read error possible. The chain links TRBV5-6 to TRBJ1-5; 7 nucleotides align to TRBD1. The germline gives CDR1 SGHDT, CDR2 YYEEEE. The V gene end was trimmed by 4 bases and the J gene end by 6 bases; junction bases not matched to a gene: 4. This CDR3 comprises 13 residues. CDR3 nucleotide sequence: TGTGCCAGCAGCCGGGACAGCGGTCAGCCCCAGCATTTT. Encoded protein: CASSRDSGQPQHF.

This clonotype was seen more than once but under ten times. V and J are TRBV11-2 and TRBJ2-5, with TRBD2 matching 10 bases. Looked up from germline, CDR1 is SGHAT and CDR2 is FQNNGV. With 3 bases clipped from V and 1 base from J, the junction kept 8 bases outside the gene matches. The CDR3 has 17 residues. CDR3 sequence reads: CASSLTGTSEIQETQYF. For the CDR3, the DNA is TGTGCCAGCAGCTTGACCGGGACTAGCGAGATCCAAGAGACCCAGTACTTC.